These T cell receptor beta chains were read from a single sample in a study of cytomegalovirus exposure and HLA in healthy donors. Data came from immunoSEQ multiplex PCR; TCRdb stores just in-frame clones and leaves some out. The table includes about 140,000 clones, roughly four fifths detected once. The sample taken for sequencing was PBMCs. Receptors originate from a man younger than 30 in good health and CMV-seropositive. The CDR3 runs from the conserved cysteine through the conserved F or W. D genes are given only for firm matches. For some rows the clone size is stated as once, few or many, or as a class when expanded; others skip it.

abundance: few; v_gene: TRBV18; d_gene: TRBD2; j_gene: TRBJ2-7; CDR3nt: TGTGCCAGCTCACCCAGCCCTAGCGGGAGGGCCTACGAGCAGTACTTC; CDR3aa: CASSPSPSGRAYEQYF
abundance: .; v_gene: TRBV7-3; d_gene: TRBD2; j_gene: TRBJ2-5; CDR3nt: TGTGCCAGCAGCTTATACCGTAGACTAGCGGGAGGGATACGAGAGGAAGAGACCCAGTACTTC; CDR3aa: CASSLYRRLAGGIREEETQYF
abundance: once; v_gene: TRBV28; d_gene: TRBD2; j_gene: TRBJ2-3; CDR3nt: TGTGCCAGCAGCGACCCTAGGACTAGCGGGTATGGGACAGATACGCAGTATTTT; CDR3aa: CASSDPRTSGYGTDTQYF
abundance: .; v_gene: TRBV9; d_gene: .; j_gene: TRBJ2-1; CDR3nt: TGTGCCAGCAGCGTAGTTATGGCTAGCTTTCGGTACAATGAGCAGTTCTTC; CDR3aa: CASSVVMASFRYNEQFF
abundance: once; v_gene: TRBV27; d_gene: TRBD1; j_gene: TRBJ2-7; CDR3nt: TGTGCCAGCAGTTTAACCGGGACAGGGGGCTACGAGCAGTACTTC; CDR3aa: CASSLTGTGGYEQYF
abundance: .; v_gene: TRBV6-5; d_gene: .; j_gene: TRBJ2-7; CDR3nt: TGTGCCAGCAGCCCCCAGATCCAGAGGGCCTACGAGCAGTACTTC; CDR3aa: CASSPQIQRAYEQYF
abundance: .; v_gene: TRBV18; d_gene: .; j_gene: TRBJ2-7; CDR3nt: TGTGCCAGCTCACCTGACAGTTCCTACGAGCAGTACTTC; CDR3aa: CASSPDSSYEQYF
abundance: .; v_gene: TRBV19; d_gene: TRBD1; j_gene: TRBJ1-2; CDR3nt: TGTGCCAGTAGTACCCACACAGGGGACTATGGCTACACCTTC; CDR3aa: CASSTHTGDYGYTF
abundance: .; v_gene: TRBV6-5; d_gene: TRBD1; j_gene: TRBJ1-2; CDR3nt: TGTGCCACCGCGGGACAGAACTTCTATGGCTACACCTTC; CDR3aa: CATAGQNFYGYTF
abundance: .; v_gene: TRBV30; d_gene: TRBD2; j_gene: TRBJ2-1; CDR3nt: TGTGCCTTCCACGCCGGGACTAGCGGGAGCTCCTACAATGAGCAGTTCTTC; CDR3aa: CAFHAGTSGSSYNEQFF
abundance: .; v_gene: TRBV11-3; d_gene: TRBD2; j_gene: TRBJ2-7; CDR3nt: TGTGCCAGCAGCTTAGGGGAGGGCCTCGAGCAGTACTTC; CDR3aa: CASSLGEGLEQYF
abundance: .; v_gene: TRBV5-4; d_gene: TRBD1; j_gene: TRBJ1-2; CDR3nt: TGTGCCAGCAGCCCTCCGGGACAGGGGGCCTATGGCTACACCTTC; CDR3aa: CASSPPGQGAYGYTF
abundance: .; v_gene: TRBV28; d_gene: .; j_gene: TRBJ2-7; CDR3nt: TGTGCCAGCAATATCCAGGGCTCCTACGAGCAGTACTTC; CDR3aa: CASNIQGSYEQYF
abundance: .; v_gene: TRBV7-8; d_gene: .; j_gene: TRBJ2-1; CDR3nt: TGTGCCAGCAGCTCCTTTGCGAGGGTGACCTACAATGAGCAGTTCTTC; CDR3aa: CASSSFARVTYNEQFF
abundance: .; v_gene: TRBV9; d_gene: TRBD1; j_gene: TRBJ1-3; CDR3nt: TGTGCCAGCAGCGTAGGACAGGGGGACGGAAACACCATATATTTT; CDR3aa: CASSVGQGDGNTIYF
abundance: once; v_gene: TRBV7-3; d_gene: .; j_gene: TRBJ2-1; CDR3nt: TGTGCCAGCAGCACCGCCGGAGCTGCCTACAATGAGCAGTTCTTC; CDR3aa: CASSTAGAAYNEQFF
abundance: .; v_gene: TRBV6-5; d_gene: .; j_gene: TRBJ2-7; CDR3nt: TGTGCCAGCAGTTACCAAGGGAGGGGGGAGCAGTACTTC; CDR3aa: CASSYQGRGEQYF
abundance: .; v_gene: TRBV5-1; d_gene: TRBD2; j_gene: TRBJ2-5; CDR3nt: TGCGCCAGCAGCTTGAACCTAGCGGGACGGGTAAGAGAGACCCAGTACTTC; CDR3aa: CASSLNLAGRVRETQYF
abundance: once; v_gene: TRBV7-9; d_gene: .; j_gene: TRBJ1-1; CDR3nt: TGTGCCAGCAGCTTAGGGCAGGGTAACACTGAAGCTTTCTTT; CDR3aa: CASSLGQGNTEAFF
abundance: few; v_gene: TRBV2; d_gene: TRBD2; j_gene: TRBJ2-3; CDR3nt: TGTGCCAGCAGTGAAGCCACACTTATGGGGACTAGCCCTTTT; CDR3aa: CASSEATLMGTSPF
abundance: .; v_gene: TRBV27; d_gene: .; j_gene: TRBJ1-2; CDR3nt: TGTGCCAGCACCCCCCGGGGAGGCGTGAACTATGGCTACACCTTC; CDR3aa: CASTPRGGVNYGYTF
abundance: few; v_gene: TRBV7-9; d_gene: .; j_gene: TRBJ1-4; CDR3nt: TGTGCCAGCAGCGAAACTTATGAAAAACTGTTTTTT; CDR3aa: CASSETYEKLFF
abundance: few; v_gene: TRBV28; d_gene: .; j_gene: TRBJ1-2; CDR3nt: TGTGCCAGCAGTGTGCCAGCTAACTATGGCTACACCTTC; CDR3aa: CASSVPANYGYTF
abundance: .; v_gene: TRBV10-3; d_gene: TRBD1; j_gene: TRBJ1-5; CDR3nt: TGTGCCATCAGTGACCCACCCTCCTCGGACAGGGTCGACAATCAGCCCCAGCATTTT; CDR3aa: CAISDPPSSDRVDNQPQHF
abundance: .; v_gene: TRBV4-1; d_gene: TRBD1; j_gene: TRBJ1-1; CDR3nt: TGCGCCAGCAGAACTCCCGGACAGGGTAACACTGAAGCTTTCTTT; CDR3aa: CASRTPGQGNTEAFF
abundance: .; v_gene: TRBV5-4; d_gene: TRBD2; j_gene: TRBJ2-1; CDR3nt: TGTGCCAGCAGCCCCCGACTAGCGGGAGAGTTGAATGAGCAGTTCTTC; CDR3aa: CASSPRLAGELNEQFF
abundance: few; v_gene: TRBV6-1; d_gene: TRBD1; j_gene: TRBJ2-7; CDR3nt: TGTGCCAGCACCTCGTGGGGGACAGGGGGCTACGAGCAGTACTTC; CDR3aa: CASTSWGTGGYEQYF
abundance: once; v_gene: TRBV27; d_gene: .; j_gene: TRBJ2-7; CDR3nt: TGTGCCAGCAGTTTATCGTGGCCGGGTATGAACGAGCAGTACTTC; CDR3aa: CASSLSWPGMNEQYF
abundance: .; v_gene: TRBV6-1; d_gene: .; j_gene: TRBJ2-5; CDR3nt: TGTGCCAGCAGTACCCGTAGGAGCGGCCCAGAGACCCAGTACTTC; CDR3aa: CASSTRRSGPETQYF
abundance: .; v_gene: TRBV2; d_gene: TRBD1; j_gene: TRBJ1-3; CDR3nt: TGTGCCAGCAGTGAAACAGGGGCCTCTGGAAACACCATATATTTT; CDR3aa: CASSETGASGNTIYF
abundance: .; v_gene: TRBV2; d_gene: TRBD1; j_gene: TRBJ1-5; CDR3nt: TGTGCCAGCAGTGCCTCCGGGACAGCGTCTAGCAATCAGCCCCAGCATTTT; CDR3aa: CASSASGTASSNQPQHF
abundance: .; v_gene: TRBV6-1; d_gene: TRBD1; j_gene: TRBJ1-4; CDR3nt: TGTGCCAGCAGCAGACAGGGGCCTAATGAAAAACTGTTTTTT; CDR3aa: CASSRQGPNEKLFF
abundance: .; v_gene: TRBV2; d_gene: .; j_gene: TRBJ2-7; CDR3nt: TGTGCCAGCAGTGAAGGAACCGGGGAAATATACGAGCAGTACTTC; CDR3aa: CASSEGTGEIYEQYF
abundance: .; v_gene: TRBV25-1; d_gene: TRBD1; j_gene: TRBJ1-1; CDR3nt: TGTGCCAGCAGCCTCAGAGGGGGCAGGTCTGAAGCTTTCTTT; CDR3aa: CASSLRGGRSEAFF
abundance: .; v_gene: TRBV28; d_gene: TRBD2; j_gene: TRBJ2-3; CDR3nt: TGTGCCAGCAGTCCCAGCCTCGGGGCGGGAGGAGTCACGGAGGCGCAGTATTTT; CDR3aa: CASSPSLGAGGVTEAQYF
abundance: .; v_gene: TRBV28; d_gene: TRBD1; j_gene: TRBJ2-7; CDR3nt: TGTGCCAGCAGATCAGGGGGCTCCTACGAGCAGTACTTC; CDR3aa: CASRSGGSYEQYF
abundance: .; v_gene: TRBV5-1; d_gene: .; j_gene: TRBJ2-5; CDR3nt: TGCGCCAGCAGCTACTCAGGGCTCGAAGAGACCCAGTACTTC; CDR3aa: CASSYSGLEETQYF
abundance: once; v_gene: TRBV5-1; d_gene: TRBD1; j_gene: TRBJ1-3; CDR3nt: TGCGCCAGCAGCAGAGAGGGACAGGGAGGAGGAAACACCATATATTTT; CDR3aa: CASSREGQGGGNTIYF
abundance: .; v_gene: TRBV5-1; d_gene: TRBD1; j_gene: TRBJ1-1; CDR3nt: TGCGCCAGCAGCAAACAGGGGGGGCTAACTGAAGCTTTCTTT; CDR3aa: CASSKQGGLTEAFF
abundance: .; v_gene: TRBV6-5; d_gene: .; j_gene: TRBJ2-1; CDR3nt: TGTGCCAGCAGTTACTCGACAGAGCAGTTCTTC; CDR3aa: CASSYSTEQFF
abundance: .; v_gene: TRBV15; d_gene: .; j_gene: TRBJ1-4; CDR3nt: TGTGCCACCAGCAGAGACGGGGTGGCAACTAATGAAAAACTGTTTTTT; CDR3aa: CATSRDGVATNEKLFF
abundance: .; v_gene: TRBV2; d_gene: .; j_gene: TRBJ1-1; CDR3nt: TGTGCCAGCAGTAGGACACTCTCGAACACTGAAGCTTTCTTT; CDR3aa: CASSRTLSNTEAFF
abundance: .; v_gene: TRBV29-1; d_gene: .; j_gene: TRBJ1-1; CDR3nt: TGCAGCGTTGAAGGTCGATCTTTGAGGGTGAGAGCTTTCTTT; CDR3aa: CSVEGRSLRVRAFF
abundance: once; v_gene: TRBV4-1; d_gene: .; j_gene: TRBJ2-2; CDR3nt: TGCGCCAGCAGCCAAGAGGGGGGGGCAATCGACACCGGGGAGCTGTTTTTT; CDR3aa: CASSQEGGAIDTGELFF
abundance: .; v_gene: TRBV4-1; d_gene: .; j_gene: TRBJ1-2; CDR3nt: TGCGCCAGCAGCCGCGAGGGAGGCTACACCTTC; CDR3aa: CASSREGGYTF